A selection of T cell receptor beta chains follows, all from one sample in a study of OX40 agonist ivuxolimab in advanced cancers. Assay: immunoSEQ multiplex PCR; the TCRdb copy retains only in-frame clones and omits some. The sample consists of roughly 34,000 clones, roughly 89% of them appearing once. The sample was CD4+ or CD8+ T cells sorted from blood, taken in a trial of the OX40 agonist ivuxolimab. The source of these receptors is an adult with an advanced solid tumor such as melanoma, head and neck, liver or kidney cancer. The CDR3 runs from the conserved cysteine through the conserved F or W. A D gene is named only where the DNA matches it firmly. Only part of the rows carry a size: once, few, many, or a class if the clone is expanded.

v_gene: TRBV7-2; len: 16; d_gene: .; abundance: .; j_gene: TRBJ1-2; CDR3aa: CASSLSSTGTNYGYTF; CDR3nt: TGTGCCAGCAGCTTATCGAGTACAGGTACTAACTATGGCTACACCTTC
v_gene: TRBV6-5; len: 12; d_gene: .; abundance: .; j_gene: TRBJ2-2; CDR3aa: CASRRGTGELFF; CDR3nt: TGTGCCAGCAGGAGGGGCACCGGGGAGCTGTTTTTT
v_gene: TRBV9; len: 13; d_gene: TRBD1; abundance: .; j_gene: TRBJ1-2; CDR3aa: CASSVERDSSNTF; CDR3nt: TGTGCCAGCAGCGTTGAACGGGACAGCTCGAACACCTTC
v_gene: TRBV28; len: 11; d_gene: .; abundance: .; j_gene: TRBJ2-3; CDR3aa: CASSLSYTQYF; CDR3nt: TGTGCCAGCAGTTTATCGTACACGCAGTATTTT
v_gene: TRBV27; len: 15; d_gene: .; abundance: few; j_gene: TRBJ1-4; CDR3aa: CASSLGGRGSEKLFF; CDR3nt: TGTGCCAGCAGTTTAGGTGGGAGGGGCAGTGAAAAACTGTTTTTT
v_gene: TRBV2; len: 13; d_gene: .; abundance: .; j_gene: TRBJ1-1; CDR3aa: CASSAQGNTEAFF; CDR3nt: TGTGCCAGCAGTGCACAGGGGAACACTGAAGCTTTCTTT
v_gene: TRBV28; len: 14; d_gene: TRBD1; abundance: .; j_gene: TRBJ2-7; CDR3aa: CASSYQGQIYEQYF; CDR3nt: TGTGCCAGCAGCTACCAGGGACAGATCTACGAGCAGTACTTC
v_gene: TRBV7-6; len: 15; d_gene: TRBD1; abundance: .; j_gene: TRBJ2-5; CDR3aa: CASSPFWTGQETQYF; CDR3nt: TGTGCCAGCAGCCCTTTTTGGACAGGCCAAGAGACCCAGTACTTC
v_gene: TRBV27; len: 12; d_gene: .; abundance: .; j_gene: TRBJ2-2; CDR3aa: CASSFLVGELFF; CDR3nt: TGTGCCAGCAGTTTTTTGGTCGGGGAGCTGTTTTTT
v_gene: TRBV28; len: 17; d_gene: .; abundance: .; j_gene: TRBJ1-5; CDR3aa: CASSPAGWGISNQPQHF; CDR3nt: TGTGCCAGCAGTCCCGCAGGGTGGGGAATTAGCAATCAGCCCCAGCATTTT
v_gene: TRBV18; len: 14; d_gene: TRBD1; abundance: few; j_gene: TRBJ1-5; CDR3aa: CASSPGKGAVAQHF; CDR3nt: TGTGCCAGCTCCCCCGGGAAGGGGGCAGTGGCCCAGCATTTT
v_gene: TRBV6-1; len: 13; d_gene: .; abundance: .; j_gene: TRBJ1-1; CDR3aa: CASSLMMNTEAFF; CDR3nt: TGTGCCAGCAGTTTAATGATGAACACTGAAGCTTTCTTT
v_gene: TRBV10-1; len: 19; d_gene: .; abundance: .; j_gene: TRBJ2-5; CDR3aa: CASSGARGAGTGAQETQYF; CDR3nt: TGCGCCAGCAGTGGGGCCAGGGGAGCGGGCACTGGGGCCCAAGAGACCCAGTACTTC
v_gene: TRBV7-6; len: 14; d_gene: .; abundance: .; j_gene: TRBJ2-7; CDR3aa: CASSWTISSYEQYF; CDR3nt: TGTGCCAGCAGCTGGACCATTAGCTCCTACGAGCAGTACTTC
v_gene: TRBV5-4; len: 14; d_gene: TRBD1; abundance: .; j_gene: TRBJ1-1; CDR3aa: CASSLVQGSTEAFF; CDR3nt: TGTGCCAGCAGCTTGGTACAGGGGAGCACTGAAGCTTTCTTT
v_gene: TRBV7-9; len: 15; d_gene: .; abundance: .; j_gene: TRBJ2-7; CDR3aa: CASSLGRLLHDEQYF; CDR3nt: TGTGCCAGCAGCTTAGGTAGACTACTTCACGACGAGCAGTACTTC
v_gene: TRBV5-5; len: 15; d_gene: .; abundance: .; j_gene: TRBJ2-7; CDR3aa: CASSLAPDSSYEQYF; CDR3nt: TGTGCCAGCAGCTTGGCCCCTGATAGCTCCTACGAGCAGTACTTC
v_gene: TRBV15; len: 16; d_gene: TRBD1; abundance: .; j_gene: TRBJ2-3; CDR3aa: CATSGATGGRVDTQYF; CDR3nt: TGTGCCACCAGCGGCGCAACAGGGGGCCGGGTAGATACGCAGTATTTT
v_gene: TRBV5-1; len: 14; d_gene: TRBD1; abundance: .; j_gene: TRBJ2-1; CDR3aa: CASQGAKFYNEQFF; CDR3nt: TGCGCCAGCCAGGGGGCAAAATTTTACAATGAGCAGTTCTTC
v_gene: TRBV5-6; len: 12; d_gene: .; abundance: .; j_gene: TRBJ1-2; CDR3aa: CASSLEGYGYTF; CDR3nt: TGTGCCAGCAGCTTGGAAGGGTATGGCTACACCTTC
v_gene: TRBV6-4; len: 16; d_gene: TRBD2; abundance: .; j_gene: TRBJ2-3; CDR3aa: CATKWSGGPPTDTQYF; CDR3nt: TGTGCCACCAAGTGGAGCGGGGGTCCGCCCACAGATACGCAGTATTTT
v_gene: TRBV5-5; len: 12; d_gene: TRBD1; abundance: .; j_gene: TRBJ2-7; CDR3aa: CASSLGQDSKYF; CDR3nt: TGTGCCAGCAGCCTCGGACAGGATAGTAAGTACTTC
v_gene: TRBV6-5; len: 15; d_gene: TRBD1; abundance: .; j_gene: TRBJ1-3; CDR3aa: CASSYRTGGGNTIYF; CDR3nt: TGTGCCAGCAGTTACCGGACAGGGGGTGGAAACACCATATATTTT
v_gene: TRBV5-8; len: 13; d_gene: .; abundance: .; j_gene: TRBJ1-2; CDR3aa: CASSRGFNYGYTF; CDR3nt: TGTGCCAGCAGCCGAGGATTTAACTATGGCTACACCTTC
v_gene: TRBV19; len: 17; d_gene: TRBD1; abundance: .; j_gene: TRBJ1-2; CDR3aa: CATKRLGQGAENYGYTF; CDR3nt: TGTGCCACTAAGAGGTTGGGACAGGGGGCAGAGAACTATGGCTACACCTTC
v_gene: TRBV6-1; len: 16; d_gene: .; abundance: .; j_gene: TRBJ1-2; CDR3aa: CASSVPRAFMDYGYTF; CDR3nt: TGTGCCAGCAGTGTTCCCCGGGCCTTCATGGACTATGGCTACACCTTC
v_gene: TRBV11-2; len: 13; d_gene: .; abundance: .; j_gene: TRBJ1-5; CDR3aa: CASSRQGIGPQHF; CDR3nt: TGTGCCAGCAGCCGCCAGGGGATCGGTCCCCAGCATTTT
v_gene: TRBV21-1; len: 19; d_gene: .; abundance: .; j_gene: TRBJ1-3; CDR3aa: CASSKRIVTGIFRGSTIYF; CDR3nt: TGTGCCAGCAGCAAAAGGATCGTAACAGGGATATTCCGGGGGAGCACCATATATTTT
v_gene: TRBV2; len: 15; d_gene: TRBD2; abundance: .; j_gene: TRBJ2-1; CDR3aa: CASSELAGVGNEQFF; CDR3nt: TGTGCCAGCAGCGAACTAGCGGGAGTAGGGAATGAGCAGTTCTTC
v_gene: TRBV9; len: 16; d_gene: TRBD1; abundance: few; j_gene: TRBJ1-4; CDR3aa: CASSERGTGVNEKLFF; CDR3nt: TGTGCCAGCAGCGAGAGGGGGACAGGGGTTAATGAAAAACTGTTTTTT
v_gene: TRBV11-1; len: 15; d_gene: .; abundance: once; j_gene: TRBJ2-3; CDR3aa: CASSSSGEKADTQYF; CDR3nt: TGTGCCAGCAGCTCCTCAGGGGAGAAGGCAGATACGCAGTATTTT
v_gene: TRBV7-8; len: 13; d_gene: TRBD2; abundance: .; j_gene: TRBJ2-7; CDR3aa: CASSLPGGHEQYF; CDR3nt: TGTGCCAGCAGCCTCCCGGGGGGACACGAGCAGTACTTC
v_gene: TRBV2; len: 14; d_gene: .; abundance: once; j_gene: TRBJ1-2; CDR3aa: CASIDLGSFYGYTF; CDR3nt: TGTGCCAGCATTGACCTTGGCAGCTTCTATGGCTACACCTTC
v_gene: TRBV15; len: 14; d_gene: .; abundance: .; j_gene: TRBJ1-5; CDR3aa: CATSRGEGSQPQHF; CDR3nt: TGTGCCACCAGCAGAGGCGAGGGGAGTCAGCCCCAGCATTTT
v_gene: TRBV29-1; len: 14; d_gene: .; abundance: .; j_gene: TRBJ2-1; CDR3aa: CSVGEPSSYNEQFF; CDR3nt: TGCAGCGTTGGGGAACCTAGCTCCTACAATGAGCAGTTCTTC
v_gene: TRBV19; len: 14; d_gene: .; abundance: .; j_gene: TRBJ1-5; CDR3aa: CASSPGTGNQPQHF; CDR3nt: TGTGCCAGTAGCCCCGGGACGGGGAATCAGCCCCAGCATTTT
v_gene: TRBV7-9; len: 17; d_gene: TRBD2; abundance: .; j_gene: TRBJ2-2; CDR3aa: CASSRTSGGLNTGELFF; CDR3nt: TGTGCCAGCAGTAGGACTAGCGGGGGCCTGAACACCGGGGAGCTGTTTTTT